This passage covers 2 T cell receptor beta chains from one sample sequenced in a study of shared clonotypes between healthy human individuals. Produced via immunoSEQ multiplex PCR; TCRdb's table is partial and in-frame only. Among around 1.9 million clones listed, about 93% were seen once. Naive CD8 populations comprised CD45RO-negative cells positively selected for CCR7, excluding terminally differentiated effector memory CD45RA+ cells. What was sequenced was naive CD8+ T cells from PBMCs. The receptors here all came from a man aged 18 to 30 in good health. Some clones in this sample may be carry-over from other donors' samples.

CDR3 sequence reads: CASSSRQIGYGYTF. The CDR3 DNA reads as TGTGCCAGCAGCTCGAGACAGATAGGCTATGGCTACACCTTC. The rearrangement uses TRBV11-1 and TRBJ1-2; the D gene is possibly TRBD1 (5 bases). Germline V gene sequence: CDR1 SGHAT, CDR2 FQDESV (reference sequence). Trimming removed 4 bases at V and 4 bases at J, with 13 bases between. The CDR3 runs 14 residues.

This chain joins TRBV28 and TRBJ2-7, with D perhaps given as TRBD1 or TRBD2 (5 bases each). Trimming took 7 bases from V and 2 from J, leaving 12 bases between them. The CDR3 spans 13 residues. The germline gives CDR1 MDHEN, CDR2 SYDVKM. The CDR3 region is CASKAGATYEQYF. In DNA, the CDR3 is TGTGCCAGCAAGGCCGGGGCCACCTACGAGCAGTACTTC.